At least ten counts were recorded for the clone carrying this TCR beta chain. CDR3 size: 14 residues. Germline CDR1 MDHEN, CDR2 SYDVKM. V was clipped by 2 bases and J by 7 bases, with 15 bases between them. Amplification targeted TCR beta CDR3 regions from RNA transcripts. Primed by the HTBI set, a first-round RT-PCR was run on the TCR CDR3. TCRdb called the multiplex PCR reads again in MiXCR, with one record for every CDR3 protein. The sample lists about 270,000 distinct CDR3 sequences, 12% to 15% occurring once. The data were taken from a study of T cells in Graves' hyperthyroidism and ophthalmopathy. Before ophthalmopathy appeared, progressors gave blood at initial hyperthyroidism diagnosis.

The sequence derives from a woman between 45 and 65 years old with Graves' hyperthyroidism that later progressed to Graves' ophthalmopathy. The chain carries TRBV28 and TRBJ2-7, with a tentative D call TRBD2 (5 bases). Sequencing used blood. This chain's CDR3 is CASSLNGRRWEQYF. In DNA, the CDR3 is TGTGCCAGCAGTTTAAATGGCAGGAGGTGGGAGCAGTACTTC.